Detailed here is one T cell receptor beta chain. What it binds is unknown. The sample comes from a study of PD-1 blockade in classical Hodgkin lymphoma. Study results and limitations: At baseline, newly diagnosed patients reportedly showed less TCR diversity than healthy donors.

Autologous stem cell transplantation was followed by relapse in every patient, and brentuximab vedotin exposure varied. CDR1 and CDR2 (germline): SGHAT, FQNNGV. This CDR3 is built from 16 residues. Between the trimmed V and J ends, which lost 0 bases and 0 bases, there was a span of 12 bases. TCRdb's table, derived via immunoSEQ multiplex PCR, lists solely in-frame clones and lacks some. Of about 54,000 clones listed, approximately 90% are singletons. The chain is built from TRBV11-2 and TRBJ2-7; D is perhaps TRBD2 (6 bases). This specimen was peripheral blood mononuclear cells (PBMCs), taken before the second cycle of nivolumab. The receptor was isolated from a human donor with classical Hodgkin lymphoma. This CDR3 is CASSLEAGPSSYEQYF. CDR3 in DNA: TGTGCCAGCAGCTTAGAAGCGGGTCCAAGCTCCTACGAGCAGTACTTC.